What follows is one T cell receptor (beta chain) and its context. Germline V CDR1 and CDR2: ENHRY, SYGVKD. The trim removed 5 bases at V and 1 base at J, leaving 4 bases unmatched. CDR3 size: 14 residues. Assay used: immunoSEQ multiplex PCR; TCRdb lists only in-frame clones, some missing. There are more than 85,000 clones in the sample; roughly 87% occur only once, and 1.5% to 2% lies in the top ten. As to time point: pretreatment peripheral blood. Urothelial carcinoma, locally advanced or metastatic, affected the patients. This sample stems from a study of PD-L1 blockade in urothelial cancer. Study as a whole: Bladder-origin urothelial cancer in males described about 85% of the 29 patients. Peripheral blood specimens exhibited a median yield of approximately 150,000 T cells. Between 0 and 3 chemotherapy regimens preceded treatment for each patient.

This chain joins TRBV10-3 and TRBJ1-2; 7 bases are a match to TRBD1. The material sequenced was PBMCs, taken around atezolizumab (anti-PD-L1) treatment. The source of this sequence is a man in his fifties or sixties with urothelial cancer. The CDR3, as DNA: TGTGCCATCAGTCGGGACAGACATAACTATGGCTACACCTTC. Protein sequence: CAISRDRHNYGYTF.